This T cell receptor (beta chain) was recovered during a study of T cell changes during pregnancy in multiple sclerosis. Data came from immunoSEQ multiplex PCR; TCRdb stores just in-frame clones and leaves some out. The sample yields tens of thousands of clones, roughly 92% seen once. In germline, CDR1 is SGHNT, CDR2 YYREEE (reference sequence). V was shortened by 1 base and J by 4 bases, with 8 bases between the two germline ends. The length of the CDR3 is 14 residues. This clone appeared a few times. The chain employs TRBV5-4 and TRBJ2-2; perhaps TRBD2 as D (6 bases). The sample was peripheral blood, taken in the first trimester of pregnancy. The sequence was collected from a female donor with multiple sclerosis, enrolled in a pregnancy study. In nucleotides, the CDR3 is TGTGCCAGCAGCTTGCCGGGACTCACCGGGGAGCTGTTTTTT. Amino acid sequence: CASSLPGLTGELFF.